This T cell receptor (beta chain) was found in a study of tumour-infiltrating T cells in Burkitt lymphoma. On the study more broadly: Patients covered every epidemiological subtype of Burkitt lymphoma.

To note about this clone: Its specificity is unknown.

Profiled with immunoSEQ multiplex PCR; TCRdb holds only in-frame clones, not every one. The sample lists about 430 clones, roughly 90% occurring once. This CDR3 has 15 amino acids. The V gene's germline CDR1 is SGHRS and CDR2 YFSETQ. Trimming cost V 4 bases and J 4 bases, with 14 bases left between them. Regarding the study as a whole: Several public clonotypes were shared across many Burkitt lymphoma patients.

Sequenced sample: tumor tissue. This TCR came from a human donor with Burkitt lymphoma. V usage is TRBV5-1 and J usage is TRBJ1-4, with D possibly matching TRBD1 (5 bases). The CDR3 nucleotides are TGCGCCAGCAGCCCTGGGACGGTAAATAATGAAAAACTGTTTTTT. It encodes CASSPGTVNNEKLFF.